The entry that follows covers one T cell receptor beta chain sequence. It has no known antigen specificity. No quality values exist for individual bases; no much larger clone is one base distant. The library was obtained by PCR. The data were produced on an Illumina HiSeq 2500. To normalize quantification of the TCRbeta repertoire, the TCR libraries were built with molecular barcoding that relied on unique molecular identifiers. The public reads were reanalyzed by TCRdb: fastp trimming at Q25, MiXCR alignment, in-frame beta chains only. One record per CDR3 amino acid sequence lists the most common genes and DNA. The sample table records roughly 610,000 distinct CDR3 sequences; about 11% of these occur just once. The top ten constitute about 4.3% of the sample. The sample originates from a study of T-cell reconstitution after alpha-beta-depleted transplantation in children (dated by TCRdb to the mid-2010s). Context from the whole study: T-cell immune reconstitution after TCRalphabeta/CD19-depleted allogeneic hematopoietic cell transplantation in children was quantitatively tracked in the study by means of TCR repertoire profiling.

The receptor's source is a human donor who donated a stem cell graft to a child with acute myeloid leukemia. The specimen was PBMCs from the stem cell graft donor, collected from the stem cell graft.

At the DNA level, the sequence is TGCAGCGTTGGCGGTGATTTAGAGACCCAGTACTTC. Its protein is CSVGGDLETQYF. In this chain, TRBV29-1 is recombined with TRBJ2-5; the D gene lacks a confident call. CDR3 length: 12 amino acids, cysteine to phenylalanine. CDR3 DNA is the only sequence kept; it has 36 bases, read in frame from the first base. V is clipped by 4 bases and J by 4 bases, and the sequence between their germline boundaries is 10 bases long. The germline V gene yields SQVTM for CDR1 and ANQGSEA for CDR2.